This entry features one T cell receptor (beta chain) sequence. This record belongs to a study of blood T cell repertoires in COVID-19. Study-wide background: The samples span acute and convalescent COVID-19 from the United States, Italy and Spain. T cells, B-cell-depleted T cells, or PBMCs provided the cDNA or gDNA that served as material.

Authors' data handling: Reference gene primer amplification gave estimated nucleated cell counts. Using immunoSEQ multiplex PCR, the repertoire was profiled, and TCRdb retains in-frame clones only, with some absent. V and J calls and clone size come straight from that table; D and trimming were deduced from the DNA. The sample has 250,000 to 300,000 clones, about 90% seen once. Sequencing was carried out using peripheral blood. The TCR was taken from a woman between 50 and 59 years old who had recovered from COVID-19.

In DNA, the CDR3 is TGTGCCAGCAGCTTTGGACAGGGAATACACACTGAAGCTTTCTTT. As protein: CASSFGQGIHTEAFF. This chain connects TRBV11-2 to TRBJ1-1; TRBD1 matches at 8 bases. V gave up 3 bases and J gave up 3 bases; unmatched junction bases: 6. Germline values: CDR1 SGHAT, CDR2 FQNNGV. This CDR3 is 15 amino acids long.